The 30 T cell receptor beta chains below all came from one sample that was sequenced in a study of T cell clonality in common variable immunodeficiency (dated by TCRdb to 2013 to 2016). The protocol used for the library was the immunoSEQ multiplex PCR assay. Not all clones reach the TCRdb copy of this immuneACCESS table, which keeps in-frame sequences only. Checked studies attribute under half of the gap to unresolved V genes and leave the rest unexplained. For this sample, 52,000 or so clones appear and none is a singleton. The ten largest clonotypes hold 0.83% of the sample. The source material was peripheral blood mononuclear cells. Receptors were obtained from a person between 18 and 69 years old in good health.

This clone has ten or more counts. The read terminates 3 residues before the CDR3 end, so the remaining end is supplied by the germline J gene. J is TRBJ2-5 and V is TRBV12-3 or TRBV12-4; the D is unclear. V lost 3 bases and J lost 2, with 7 bases in between. This CDR3 region has 13 residues. This CDR3 reads CASSLRQQETQYF. The DNA read from the CDR3 is TGTGCCAGCAGTTTGAGGCAGCAAGAGACC.

At least ten counts were recorded for this clone. Read data end 3 residues before the CDR3 end; the end is taken from the germline J gene. The chain links TRBV20-1 to TRBJ2-1, with 8 bases identical to TRBD1. V trimming: 4 bases; J trimming: 7 bases; junction bases outside the gene matches: 9. The CDR3 sequence is 14 residues long. The germline gives CDR1 DFQATT, CDR2 SNEGSKA (reference sequence). The sequenced CDR3 bases are TGCAGTGCTATTGACAGGGGTTATGTTAATGAG. Residues: CSAIDRGYVNE. From start to end, the CDR3 is CSAIDRGYVNEQFF.

This clone was detected ten times or more. The CDR3 end falls 3 residues outside the read, so it is completed with the germline J gene. The chain employs TRBV7-2 and TRBJ1-2; D gene ambiguous. Between the trimmed V and J ends, which lost 1 base and 2 bases, there was a span of 11 bases. Germline V gene lookup returns CDR1 SGHTA and CDR2 FQGNSA. The CDR3 length is 15 residues. CDR3 in amino acids: CASSLGAETNYGYTF. The sequenced part of the CDR3 DNA is TGTGCCAGCAGCTTAGGGGCAGAAACGAACTATGGC.

This clone was recorded many times. The sequence runs out 3 residues before the end of the CDR3; the remainder is reconstructed from the germline J gene. The identical CDR3 is also encoded by other nucleotide sequences in the sample. The chain links TRBV5-6 to TRBJ1-3; 7 nucleotides align to TRBD1. Losses at the gene ends were 3 bases for V and 4 bases for J; bases not matched to a gene: 4. The CDR3 spans 14 residues. Per germline, CDR1 SGHDT and CDR2 YYEEEE. CDR3 residues: CASSSGQKGNTIYF. The CDR3 DNA, read in part, is TGTGCCAGCAGCTCGGGACAGAAAGGAAACACC.

On this clone: This may come from a read error, since a much larger clone is one base off. The observed sequence ends 3 residues before the CDR3 terminus, with the missing tail filled in from the germline J gene. V and J are TRBV19 and TRBJ2-3, with a weak D call TRBD2 (6 bases). Germline V gives CDR1 LNHDA, CDR2 SQIVND (reference sequence). This CDR3 is built from 16 residues. The part of the CDR3 DNA that was read is TGTGCCAGTAGTATAAGTGGGGGGACGCCCAATCAGCCG. Residues: CASSISGGTPNQP. The entire CDR3 is CASSISGGTPNQPQYF.

At least ten counts were recorded for this clone. The DNA ends 3 residues before the CDR3 does, and the rest of the CDR3 is filled in from the germline J gene. The rearrangement links TRBV5-1 to TRBJ2-1; 11 positions match TRBD1. Trimming took 4 bases from V and 7 from J; bases not matched to a gene: 7. In germline, CDR1 is SGHRS, CDR2 YFSETQ. CDR3 length equals 15 residues. The part of the CDR3 DNA that was read is TGCGCCAGCAGCCAAGGGACAGGGGGAAGGAATGAG. This codes for CASSQGTGGRNE. The whole CDR3 is CASSQGTGGRNEQFF.

The table lists this clone with many counts. CDR3 loop: CSAGPGLAGVPQETQYF. Incomplete CDR3 DNA: TGCAGTGCTGGTCCGGGACTAGCGGGAGTCCCCCAAGAGACT. The rearrangement links TRBV20-1 to TRBJ2-4, with TRBD2 matching 14 bases. The DNA ends 3 residues before the CDR3 does, and the rest of the CDR3 is filled in from the germline J gene. CDR3 length equals 17 residues. Looked up from germline, CDR1 is DFQATT and CDR2 is SNEGSKA (reference sequence).

Many counts were recorded for this clone. The CDR3 end is not reached by the read, which stops 3 residues before it; the germline J gene fills it in. This chain uses TRBV7-8 with TRBJ1-5; no reliable D call. CDR1 and CDR2 from the germline V gene are SGHVS and FQNEAQ. The CDR3 length is 16 residues. Trimming removed 2 bases from V and 0 bases from J, with 11 bases in between. Partial CDR3 DNA: TGTGCCAGCAGCTTACGCAGGCCCCATAGCAATCAGCCC. Protein: CASSLRRPHSNQP. The entire CDR3 reads CASSLRRPHSNQPQHF.

About this clone itself: From the germline J gene comes the end of the CDR3, since the read stops 3 residues before it. The chain has TRBV6-2 or TRBV6-3 and TRBJ1-5; TRBD1 aligns across 8 bases. Germline CDR1 and CDR2: MNHEY and SVGEGT. This CDR3 has 15 amino acids. V was clipped by 5 bases and J by 6 bases; unmatched bases: 9. The covered CDR3 bases are TGTGCCAGCAGTAAGCAGGGGGCATTGTTTCAGCCC. Its translation: CASSKQGALFQP. The entire CDR3 is CASSKQGALFQPQHF.

This clone was recorded at least ten times. The part of the CDR3 DNA that was read is TGCGCCAGCAGCTTGGATGGCGGGCTAGGGTATGAG. This gives the protein CASSLDGGLGYE. The full CDR3 sequence reads CASSLDGGLGYEQFF. The chain carries TRBV5-1 and TRBJ2-1, with D perhaps matching TRBD2 (5 bases). The read halts 3 residues ahead of the CDR3 end, with the missing end drawn from the germline J gene. The CDR3 length is 15 residues. V lost 0 bases and J 8 bases, leaving 15 bases between the germline ends. CDR1 is SGHRS, CDR2 YFSETQ, per germline.

This clone was observed at least ten times. The CDR3 loop reads CASSHGGGGYGYTF. CDR3 bases read: TGTGCCAGCAGCCATGGGGGCGGGGGCTATGGC. The V call is TRBV7-2, the J call TRBJ1-2, with D possibly matching TRBD1 (6 bases). Read coverage stops 3 residues before the CDR3 terminus; the germline J gene supplies the remainder. V was pared by 5 bases and J by 4 bases, with 14 bases between. The CDR3 is 14 residues long. Looked up from germline, CDR1 is SGHTA and CDR2 is FQGNSA. Full variable domain (missing parts from reference TRBV7-2 and TRBJ1-2): GAGVSQSPSNKVTEKGKDVELRCDPISGHTALYWYRQSLGQGLEFLIYFQGNSAPDKSGLPSDRFSAERTGGSVSTLTIQRTQQEDSAVYLCASSHGGGGYGYTFGSGTRLTVV.

This clone was seen a handful of times. Sequencing ends 3 residues short of the CDR3 end; the germline J gene provides the rest. The chain couples TRBV7-9 to TRBJ1-2; tentatively, D is TRBD1 (6 bases). V was cut by 6 bases and J by 7 bases, with 18 bases left in between. The CDR3 length is 14 residues. Germline-derived CDR1 and CDR2 are SEHNR and FQNEAQ (reference sequence). The CDR3 reads CASRLTGGVGGYTF. The CDR3 DNA, read in part, is TGTGCCAGCAGGCTTACGGGGGGCGTAGGTGGC. Filled out from reference TRBV7-9 and TRBJ1-2, the complete variable domain reads DTGVSQNPRHKITKRGQNVTFRCDPISEHNRLYWYRQTLGQGPEFLTYFQNEAQLEKSRLLSDRFSAERPKGSFSTLEIQRTEQGDSAMYLCASRLTGGVGGYTFGSGTRLTVV.

This clone was seen ten or more times. Here the CDR3 reads CASSLDGLPNNEQFF. CDR3 bases read: TGTGCCAGCAGCTTAGATGGGCTCCCCAACAATGAG. The chain couples TRBV11-2 to TRBJ2-1; D gene ambiguous. The read comes to an end 3 residues before the CDR3 does, leaving the germline J gene to fill in the end. Trimming took off 0 bases at V and 5 bases at J, with 11 bases between the two ends. The CDR3 contains 15 residues. Looked up from germline, CDR1 is SGHAT and CDR2 is FQNNGV.

This clone has ten or more counts. The read ends 3 residues before the CDR3 terminus; that terminus is restored from the germline J gene. This chain joins TRBV12-3 or TRBV12-4 and TRBJ2-7; D call uncertain. The CDR3 runs to 15 residues. Trimming took off 3 bases at V and 3 bases at J, with 15 bases between the two ends. CDR3 in amino acids: CASSLGGGSLYEQYF. CDR3 DNA (partial): TGTGCCAGCAGTTTGGGTGGCGGCAGTCTCTACGAG.

This clone was observed many times. The observed sequence ends 3 residues before the CDR3 terminus, with the missing tail filled in from the germline J gene. The chain links TRBV6-2 or TRBV6-3 to TRBJ1-5; possible D gene TRBD1, 5 bases. The V end was cut by 3 bases, the J end by 6 bases, with 18 bases between. Germline assignment: CDR1 MNHEY and CDR2 SVGEGT. The CDR3 has 16 amino acids. Partial CDR3 DNA: TGTGCCAGCAGTTATTATCAGACAGAAAGGGGTCAGCCC. This encodes CASSYYQTERGQP. The whole CDR3 sequence reads CASSYYQTERGQPQHF.

This clone was seen ten or more times. Read sequence stops 3 residues before the CDR3 end, and the germline J gene provides the missing end. This chain uses TRBV18 with TRBJ1-2, with TRBD1 as a possible D gene (6 bases). The length of the CDR3 is 15 residues. V was trimmed by 3 bases and J by 5 bases, leaving 16 bases between them. CDR1 KGHSH and CDR2 LQKENI come from the germline V gene. CDR3 sequence reads: CASSPLQGSGYGYTF. CDR3 DNA (partial): TGTGCCAGCTCACCGCTACAGGGTTCTGGATATGGC.

This clone was detected ten times or more. The DNA ends 3 residues before the CDR3 does, and the rest of the CDR3 is filled in from the germline J gene. The chain couples TRBV5-1 to TRBJ1-2; 8 nucleotides align to TRBD1. Germline CDR1 and CDR2: SGHRS and YFSETQ. The CDR3 length is 14 residues. V was clipped by 5 bases and J by 3 bases; unmatched bases: 6. The CDR3: CASRGQVGDYGYTF. The CDR3 bases that were read are TGCGCCAGCAGGGGACAGGTGGGGGACTATGGC.

The sample holds many counts of this clone. Coverage ceases 3 residues before the CDR3 finishes, and the germline J gene fills in the end. The chain employs TRBV10-1 and TRBJ2-3; 10 bases match TRBD2. J was trimmed by 6 bases and V by 5 bases; bases with no gene match: 8. The CDR3 consists of 15 residues. Germline CDR1 WNHNN, CDR2 SYGVQD (reference sequence). The covered CDR3 bases are TGCGCCAGCAGTCTAGCGGGGGAGAGACCCGATACG. Translated: CASSLAGERPDT. The entire CDR3 protein reads CASSLAGERPDTQYF.

This clone has at least ten counts. The read comes to an end 3 residues before the CDR3 does, leaving the germline J gene to fill in the end. The V and J genes are TRBV5-5 and TRBJ1-4, with D perhaps TRBD1 (5 bases). This CDR3 is built from 15 residues. V was cut by 5 bases and J by 5 bases, with 16 bases left in between. Germline CDR1 reads SGHKS; CDR2 reads YYEKEE (reference sequence). This CDR3 is CASSNIPGINEKLFF. CDR3 DNA, as far as it was read: TGTGCCAGCAGTAACATCCCAGGGATCAATGAAAAA.

There are many counts of this clone. The read halts 3 residues ahead of the CDR3 end, with the missing end drawn from the germline J gene. V is TRBV20-1 and J is TRBJ2-3, with 8 bases fitting TRBD2. Germline-derived CDR1 and CDR2 are DFQATT and SNEGSKA (reference sequence). This CDR3 is built from 17 residues. CDR3 sequence: CSASGLAGPWYQETQYF. The part of the CDR3 DNA that was read is TGCAGTGCTAGCGGGCTAGCGGGCCCTTGGTACCAAGAGACG.

This clone was found many times. The DNA ends 3 residues before the CDR3 does, and the rest of the CDR3 is filled in from the germline J gene. The V call is TRBV7-6, the J call TRBJ1-1, with 9 bases lining up with TRBD1. The V gene's germline CDR1 is SGHVS and CDR2 FNYEAQ. CDR3 size: 12 residues. V shed 6 bases and J 7 bases; nucleotides not matched to a gene: 3. CDR3 DNA, as far as it was read: TGTGCCAGCAGTACAGGGGGCGATGAA. Translating gives CASSTGGDE. The whole CDR3 protein reads CASSTGGDEAFF.

This clone was counted a few times. The read ends 3 residues before the CDR3 terminus; that terminus is restored from the germline J gene. V gene TRBV19 combines with J gene TRBJ1-2; no clear D gene. The germline CDR1 and CDR2 sequences are LNHDA and SQIVND (reference sequence). CDR3 length equals 11 residues. Incomplete CDR3 DNA: TGTGCCAGTGGTAGCGGGTACGAC. It yields the protein CASGSGYD. The full CDR3 is CASGSGYDYTF. Complete variable domain (other parts from reference TRBV19 and TRBJ1-2): DGGITQSPKYLFRKEGQNVTLSCEQNLNHDAMYWYRQDPGQGLRLIYYSQIVNDFQKGDIAEGYSVSREKKESFPLTVTSAQKNPTAFYLCASGSGYDYTFGSGTRLTVV.

On this clone: The sequenced fragment ends 3 residues before the CDR3 boundary, so the rest is inferred from the germline J gene. The J gene is TRBJ1-1, the V gene TRBV2; no firm D call. The CDR3 totals 12 residues. Germline lookup yields CDR1 SNHLY and CDR2 FYNNEI. The sequenced CDR3 bases are TGTGCCAGCAGTGAAGTCCCCCGGGAA. Its protein is CASSEVPRE. The whole CDR3 protein is CASSEVPREAFF.

A few counts support this clone. The read ends 3 residues shy of where the CDR3 ends; the end is completed using the germline J gene. The chain combines TRBV6-1 with TRBJ1-2; D unresolved. The CDR3 spans 16 residues. The V gene's germline CDR1 is MNHNS and CDR2 SASEGT. CDR3: CASSEGASGSRNDYTF. The CDR3 bases that were read are TGTGCCAGCAGTGAAGGGGCTAGCGGGAGTAGGAATGAC.

This clone was recorded many times. The read ends 3 residues shy of where the CDR3 ends; the end is completed using the germline J gene. The chain combines TRBV20-1 with TRBJ1-2; D gene uncertain. V lost 5 bases and J 6 bases, leaving 7 bases between the germline ends. Germline CDR1 is DFQATT and CDR2 is SNEGSKA (reference sequence). This CDR3 is 10 amino acids long. The CDR3 loop is CSAAEHGYTF. Incomplete CDR3 DNA: TGCAGTGCTGCGGAGCATGGC.

This clone was counted many times. The missing CDR3 end, 3 residues past where the read stops, is filled in from the germline J gene. The chain is built from TRBV5-4 and TRBJ1-2; 9 bases are a match to TRBD1. Unmatched junction bases numbered 7, after V lost 4 bases and J lost 3 bases. This CDR3 has 15 amino acids. In germline, CDR1 is SGHNT, CDR2 YYREEE (reference sequence). Partial CDR3 DNA: TGTGCCAGCAGCGACCGGGACAGGGATGACTATGGC. This codes for CASSDRDRDDYG. The entire CDR3 protein reads CASSDRDRDDYGYTF.

In its sample, this clone was seen a few times. The read ends 3 residues shy of where the CDR3 ends; the end is completed using the germline J gene. This specimen includes other DNA sequences encoding the same CDR3. The chain couples TRBV19 to TRBJ1-1; a possible D gene is TRBD1 (5 bases). V was cut by 2 bases and J by 1 base, with 5 bases left in between. In germline, CDR1 is LNHDA, CDR2 SQIVND (reference sequence). The CDR3 runs to 13 residues. CDR3 DNA (partial): TGTGCCAGTAGTATAACAGGGAACACTGAA. As protein: CASSITGNTE. The CDR3 in its entirety is CASSITGNTEAFF.

This clone was seen ten or more times. The CDR3 end falls 3 residues outside the read, so it is completed with the germline J gene. V and J are TRBV5-1 and TRBJ2-6, with 12 positions matching TRBD1. The ends lost 0 bases at V and 4 bases at J; junction bases unmatched: 5. The germline gives CDR1 SGHRS, CDR2 YFSETQ. The CDR3 sequence is 18 residues long. The sequenced part of the CDR3 DNA is TGCGCCAGCAGCTTGGAGGGGACAGGGGGCGCGGGGGCCAACGTC. It specifies CASSLEGTGGAGANV. The CDR3 in full is CASSLEGTGGAGANVLTF.

This clone showed up many times. CDR3 sequence reads: CASSLSRGETQYF. CDR3 DNA, as far as it was read: TGTGCCAGCAGCTTATCGAGGGGAGAGACC. This chain links TRBV13 with TRBJ2-5, with D possibly being TRBD1 or TRBD2 (5 bases each). The CDR3 end is not reached by the read, which stops 3 residues before it; the germline J gene fills it in. Trimming removed 2 bases from V and 4 bases from J, with 8 bases in between. The CDR3 sequence is 13 residues long. Per the germline V gene, CDR1 is PRHDT and CDR2 is FYEKMQ (reference sequence).

Turning to this clone: The CDR3 end is not reached by the read, which stops 3 residues before it; the germline J gene fills it in. The chain couples TRBV19 to TRBJ1-2, with D possibly TRBD1 on 5 matching bases. The germline V gene encodes CDR1 LNHDA and CDR2 SQIVND (reference sequence). This CDR3 spans 14 amino acids. CDR3 sequence reads: CASSPNRGNYDYTF. Partial CDR3 DNA: TGTGCCAGTAGTCCAAACCGGGGGAACTACGAC.